The present TCR beta chain was sequenced within a study of CD8+CD57+ T cells in acquired aplastic anemia. Study information: Across the sorted CD4+ and CD8+ cells, DNA amounts averaged about 3.2 ug. Healthy-donor CD4+ cells averaged approximately 9.8 million reads.

CDR3 and TCR beta VDJ profiling relied on a genomic DNA template. TCRdb used MiXCR to reprocess the reads, holding one entry per CDR3 protein. The sample lists about 210,000 distinct CDR3 sequences, over 60% occurring once. In this sample, this clonotype turned up many times. This CDR3 is 18 amino acids long. Deletions cut 7 bases from V and 0 bases from J, with 22 bases between. Germline-derived CDR1 and CDR2 are LNHDA and SQIVND (reference sequence). The sequenced sample was sorted CD4+, CD8+, or CD8+CD57+ T cells (not recorded which) from PBMCs. This receptor was obtained from a human donor in good health. The rearrangement uses TRBV19 and TRBJ1-5; D unresolved. The CDR3 bases are TGTGCCAGTATCCTGCTCCCTTCCAGGCAGGATAGCAATCAGCCCCAGCATTTT. Translated: CASILLPSRQDSNQPQHF.